This TCR beta chain originates from a study of T cells in Graves' hyperthyroidism and ophthalmopathy. Study outcomes and limitations: Stable hyperthyroidism was separated from ophthalmopathy by a model based on 13 V-J features.

In patients aged 18 to 65, hyperthyroidism was newly diagnosed, with duration under 2 months. The study collected blood at first hyperthyroidism diagnosis, before any ophthalmopathy symptoms arose. In germline, CDR1 is KGHSH, CDR2 LQKENI. This CDR3 is 15 amino acids long. Trimming cost V 3 bases and J 3 bases, with 11 bases left between them. This clonotype was counted ten times or more. No antigen is known for it. It was RNA transcripts that yielded the amplified TCR beta CDR3 regions. TCR CDR3 underwent first-round RT-PCR with the HTBI primer set. Each CDR3 protein is one row after TCRdb ran MiXCR on the multiplex PCR reads. The table records under 200,000 distinct CDR3 sequences, roughly 10% of them present only once.

This receptor was identified in a woman aged 18-29 years with Graves' hyperthyroidism that later progressed to Graves' ophthalmopathy. The specimen sequenced was blood. V and J are TRBV18 and TRBJ1-4; tentative D call: TRBD1 (6 bases). The DNA for the CDR3 is TGTGCCAGCTCACCCACACAGGGAGCTAATGAAAAACTGTTTTTT. Its protein is CASSPTQGANEKLFF.